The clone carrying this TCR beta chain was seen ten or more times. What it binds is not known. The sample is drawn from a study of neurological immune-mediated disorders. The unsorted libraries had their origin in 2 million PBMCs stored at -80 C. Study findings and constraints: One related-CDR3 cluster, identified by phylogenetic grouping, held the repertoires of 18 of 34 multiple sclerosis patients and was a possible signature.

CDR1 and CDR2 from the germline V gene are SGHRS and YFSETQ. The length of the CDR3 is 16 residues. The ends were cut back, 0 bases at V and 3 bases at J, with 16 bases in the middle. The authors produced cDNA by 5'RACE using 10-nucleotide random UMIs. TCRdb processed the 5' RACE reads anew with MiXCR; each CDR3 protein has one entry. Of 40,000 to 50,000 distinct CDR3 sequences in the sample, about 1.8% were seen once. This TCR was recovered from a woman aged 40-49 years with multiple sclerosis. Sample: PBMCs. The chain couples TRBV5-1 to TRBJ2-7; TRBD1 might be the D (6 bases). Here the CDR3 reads CASSLELRTDLYEQYF. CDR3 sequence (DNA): TGCGCCAGCAGCTTGGAACTCAGGACAGATCTCTACGAGCAGTACTTC.